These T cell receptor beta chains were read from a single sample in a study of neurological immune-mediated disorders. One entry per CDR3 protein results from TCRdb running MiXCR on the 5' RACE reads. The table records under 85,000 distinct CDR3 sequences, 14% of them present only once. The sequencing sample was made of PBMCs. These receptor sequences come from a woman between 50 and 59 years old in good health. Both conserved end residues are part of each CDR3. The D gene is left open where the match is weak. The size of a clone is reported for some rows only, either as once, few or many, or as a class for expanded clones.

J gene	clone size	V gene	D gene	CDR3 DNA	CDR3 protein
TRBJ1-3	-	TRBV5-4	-	TGTGCCAGCAGCTCTGACCCAGTTACAGGGCCCTCTGGAAACACCATATATTTT	CASSSDPVTGPSGNTIYF
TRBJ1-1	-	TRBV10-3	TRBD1	TGTGCCATCAGTGAAAGGGAGGGGACAGGCACTGAAGCTTTCTTT	CAISEREGTGTEAFF
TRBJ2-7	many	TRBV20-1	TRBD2	TGCAGTGCTAGAGGCCCAGCGGGAGGGCCCTACGAGCAGTACTTC	CSARGPAGGPYEQYF
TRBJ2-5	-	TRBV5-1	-	TGCGCCAGCAGCTTGCAACAGGGTTGGCAGACCCAGTACTTC	CASSLQQGWQTQYF
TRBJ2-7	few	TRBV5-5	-	TGTGCCAGCAGCTTGGGAGTCTACGAGCAGTACTTC	CASSLGVYEQYF
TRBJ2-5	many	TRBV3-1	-	TGTGCCAGCAGCTCGACGACCGGCGAATGGGAGACCCAGTACTTC	CASSSTTGEWETQYF
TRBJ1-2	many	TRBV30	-	TGTGCCCTTGACCATGGCTACACCTTC	CALDHGYTF
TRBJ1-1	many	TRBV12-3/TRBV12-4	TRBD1	TGTGCCAGCAGCCGACAGGGAGTCCCTGAAGCTTTCTTT	CASSRQGVPEAFF
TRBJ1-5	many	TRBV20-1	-	TGCAGTGCTAGGAACAACAGGGTAGGTCAGCCCCAGCATTTT	CSARNNRVGQPQHF
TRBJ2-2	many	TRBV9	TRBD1	TGTGCCAGCAACATAGGAGACAGGGGGCGTACCGGGGAGCTGTTTTTT	CASNIGDRGRTGELFF
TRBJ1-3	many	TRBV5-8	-	TGTGCCAGCAGCTTGAGGGCAGGGTCTGGAAACACCATATATTTT	CASSLRAGSGNTIYF
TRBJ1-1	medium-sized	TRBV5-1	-	TGCGCCAGCAGCTTCCTTCCGGGAAACACTGAAGCTTTCTTT	CASSFLPGNTEAFF
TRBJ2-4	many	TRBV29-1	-	TGCAGCGTCCTATCCCAGCAGAAAAACATTCAGTACTTC	CSVLSQQKNIQYF
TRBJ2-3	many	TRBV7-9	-	TGTGCCAGCAGCTTGGACTACACAGATACGCAGTATTTT	CASSLDYTDTQYF
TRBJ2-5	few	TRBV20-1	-	TGCAGTGCTAGAGTGCAGCGGGCCTCCCAAGAGACCCAGTACTTC	CSARVQRASQETQYF
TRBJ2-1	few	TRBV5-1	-	TGCGCCAGCAGCTTAGATACCTACAATGAGCAGTTCTTC	CASSLDTYNEQFF
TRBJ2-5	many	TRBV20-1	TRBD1	TGCAGTGCTAGAGATCGGGACAGGAGGGCAGAGACCCAGTACTTC	CSARDRDRRAETQYF
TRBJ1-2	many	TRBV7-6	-	TGTGCCAGCAGCTTACTCAGGGAGGGTGGCTACACCTTC	CASSLLREGGYTF
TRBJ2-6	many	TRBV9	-	TGTGCCAGCAGCGTCAGGGTGGTGGGGGCCAACGTCCTGACTTTC	CASSVRVVGANVLTF
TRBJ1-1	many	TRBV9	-	TGTGCCAGCACCCCGGCGACGACCCCCACTGAAGCTTTCTTT	CASTPATTPTEAFF
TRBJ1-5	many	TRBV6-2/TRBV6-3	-	TGTGCCAGCAGTTACTCGCGGGTAGGGCAGCCCCAGCATTTT	CASSYSRVGQPQHF
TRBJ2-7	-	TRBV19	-	TGTGCCAGTAGTATTTCCGGGGAGTCCTACGAGCAGTACTTC	CASSISGESYEQYF
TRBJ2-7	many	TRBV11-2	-	TGTGCCAGCAGCTTAGCCGGTCGCGAGCAGTACTTC	CASSLAGREQYF
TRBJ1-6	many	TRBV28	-	TGTGCCAGCAGGGAGGGGGGACACACAACCCTCCACTTT	CASREGGHTTLHF
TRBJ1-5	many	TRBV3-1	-	TGTGCCAGCAGCCTCGGGGGGACTGAGTATCGGCCCCAGCATTTT	CASSLGGTEYRPQHF
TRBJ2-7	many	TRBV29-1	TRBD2	TGCAGCGTCTTACTAGCGGGGTACTACGAGCAGTACTTC	CSVLLAGYYEQYF
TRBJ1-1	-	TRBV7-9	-	TGTGCCAGCAGCAGAAGACGGGGAACTGAAGCTTTCTTT	CASSRRRGTEAFF
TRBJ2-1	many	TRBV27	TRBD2	TGTGCCAGCAGTTTAACGGCTAGCGGGGGGGCCGAGGTCAATGAGCAGTTCTTC	CASSLTASGGAEVNEQFF
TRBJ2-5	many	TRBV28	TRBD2	TGTGCCAGCACCCCCGGGACTAGCGCCTTTGGGGAGACCCAGTACTTC	CASTPGTSAFGETQYF
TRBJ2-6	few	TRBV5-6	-	TGTGCCAGCAGATCATCGGGACACAACTCTGGGGCCAACGTCCTGACTTTC	CASRSSGHNSGANVLTF
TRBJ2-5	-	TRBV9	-	TGTGCCAGCAGCGTTGGGGGACTGGGGGGGACCCAGTACTTC	CASSVGGLGGTQYF
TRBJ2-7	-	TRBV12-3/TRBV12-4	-	TGTGCCAGCAGTTCTACGAGCTCCTACGAGCAGTACTTC	CASSSTSSYEQYF
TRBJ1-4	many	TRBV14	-	TGTGCCAGCAGCCAAGAATGGCCATTTAACGAAAAACTGTTTTTT	CASSQEWPFNEKLFF
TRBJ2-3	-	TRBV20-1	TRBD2	TGCAGTGCTAGAGATTTGGCGGGAGGTACCGCGGTAGATACGCAGTATTTT	CSARDLAGGTAVDTQYF
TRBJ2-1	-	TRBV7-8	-	TGTGCCAGCAGCTTATCCAGCTCCTACAATGAGCAGTTCTTC	CASSLSSSYNEQFF
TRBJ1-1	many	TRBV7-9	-	TGTGCCAGCAGCTTATACAGCCTGAACACTGAAGCTTTCTTT	CASSLYSLNTEAFF
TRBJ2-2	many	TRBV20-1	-	TGCAGTGCTAGAGTGGCGAGCTTCGGGGAGCTGTTTTTT	CSARVASFGELFF
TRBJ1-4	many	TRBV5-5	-	TGTGCCAGCAGCTTGGCCACAGCCTTACTTCGCACTAATGAAAAACTGTTTTTT	CASSLATALLRTNEKLFF
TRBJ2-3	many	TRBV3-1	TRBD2	TGTGCCAGCAGCCACGTTACTAGCGGGGGTTCGCAGTATTTT	CASSHVTSGGSQYF
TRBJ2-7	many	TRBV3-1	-	TGTGCCAGCAGCCAAGTCCACGAGCAGTACTTC	CASSQVHEQYF
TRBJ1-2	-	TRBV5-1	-	TGCGCCAGCAGCTTGGAGGGACGGAACTATGGCTACACCTTC	CASSLEGRNYGYTF
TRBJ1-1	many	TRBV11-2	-	TGTGCCAGCAGCTTAGTCGCGGGGGGCGCGACTGAAGCTTTCTTT	CASSLVAGGATEAFF
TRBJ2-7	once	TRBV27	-	TGTGCCAGCAGTTTACAGGGTAACGGCCTCTACGAGCAGTACTTC	CASSLQGNGLYEQYF
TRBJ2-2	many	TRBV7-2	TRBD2	TGTGCCAGCAGTTTGACCGGGACTAGCGGGGCCGGGGAGCTGTTTTTT	CASSLTGTSGAGELFF
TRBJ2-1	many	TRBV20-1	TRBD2	TGCAGTGCTAGACTAGCGGGAGGGCAGTCCTACAATGAGCAGTTCTTC	CSARLAGGQSYNEQFF
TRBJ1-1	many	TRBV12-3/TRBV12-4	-	TGTGCCAGCACCTACAGGGAAGGGTCTGAAGCTTTCTTT	CASTYREGSEAFF
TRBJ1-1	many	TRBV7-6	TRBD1	TGTGCCAGCAGGCGGACAGGGGTTACTGAAGCTTTCTTT	CASRRTGVTEAFF
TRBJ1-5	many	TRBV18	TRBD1	TGTGCCAGCTCACCTACAGACAGGGGTCTAAATCAGCCCCAGCATTTT	CASSPTDRGLNQPQHF
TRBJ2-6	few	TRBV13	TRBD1	TGTGCCAGCAGCTATTGGGACAGGGATGTGTGGGGGGCCAACGTCCTGACTTTC	CASSYWDRDVWGANVLTF